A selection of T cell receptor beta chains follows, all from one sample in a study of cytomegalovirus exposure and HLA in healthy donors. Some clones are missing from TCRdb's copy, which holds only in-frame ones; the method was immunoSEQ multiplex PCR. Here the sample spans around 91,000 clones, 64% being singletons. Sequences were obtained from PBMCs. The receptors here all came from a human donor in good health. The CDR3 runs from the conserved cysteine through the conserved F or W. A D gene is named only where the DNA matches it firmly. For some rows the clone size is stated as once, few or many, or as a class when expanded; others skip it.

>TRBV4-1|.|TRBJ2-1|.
TGCGCCAGCAGCCAAGTTATGCAGGGAAACTCCTACAATGAGCAGTTCTTC
CASSQVMQGNSYNEQFF
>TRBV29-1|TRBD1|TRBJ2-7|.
TGCAGCGTCCGGACAGGGGGCGAGTACGAGCAGTACTTC
CSVRTGGEYEQYF
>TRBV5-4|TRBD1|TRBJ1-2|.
TGTGCCAGCCAGATTGACAGGGTTGGGTATGGCTACACCTTC
CASQIDRVGYGYTF
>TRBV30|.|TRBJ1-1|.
TGTGCCTGGAGTGTACTCGCGGAGGCTTTCTTT
CAWSVLAEAFF
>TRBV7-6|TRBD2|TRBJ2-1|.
TGTGCCAGCAGCTTAAAACTAGCGGGGGGGCAGTCGCAGTTCTTC
CASSLKLAGGQSQFF
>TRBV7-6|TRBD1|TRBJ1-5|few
TGTGCCAGCAGCTTAGCAGACAGGGACCCTCAGCCCCAGCATTTT
CASSLADRDPQPQHF
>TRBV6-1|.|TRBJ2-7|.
TGTGCCAGCAGTATTCAGGGGCTAGGCTCCTACGAGCAGTACTTC
CASSIQGLGSYEQYF
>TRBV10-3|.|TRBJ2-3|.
TGTGCCATCAGGCGGAGCGCAAGCACAGATACGCAGTATTTT
CAIRRSASTDTQYF
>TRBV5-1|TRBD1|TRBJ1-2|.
TGCGCCAGCAGCTTGGATGGACAGGGCCCGGGCTACACCTTC
CASSLDGQGPGYTF
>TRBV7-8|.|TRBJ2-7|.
TGTGCCAGCAGCTTCCGGGTCAGAGGGACCTACGAGCAGTACTTC
CASSFRVRGTYEQYF
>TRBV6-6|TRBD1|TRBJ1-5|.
TGTGCCAGCACAGACAGGGCCGGGGATCAGCCCCAGCATTTT
CASTDRAGDQPQHF
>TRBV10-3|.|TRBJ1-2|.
TGTGCCATCAGTCGTCCAGGGCAGGGAAACTATGGCTACACCTTC
CAISRPGQGNYGYTF
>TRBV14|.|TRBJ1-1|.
TGTGCCAGCAGCCAATTGAGGCAGGGTAGATGGAACACTGAAGCTTTCTTT
CASSQLRQGRWNTEAFF
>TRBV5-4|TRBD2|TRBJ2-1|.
TGTGCCAGCAGCTTGGCGAGCGGGGTGTACAATGAGCAGTTCTTC
CASSLASGVYNEQFF
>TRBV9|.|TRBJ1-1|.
TGTGCCAGCAGCGCGAAAACCACAGGGTCCGAAGCTTTCTTT
CASSAKTTGSEAFF
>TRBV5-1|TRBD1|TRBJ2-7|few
TGCGCCAGCAGCTTGGGACAGGGTTGGAACGAGCAGTACTTC
CASSLGQGWNEQYF
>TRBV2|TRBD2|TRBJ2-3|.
TGTGCCAGCACTCGTGGGACTACGCGGACAGATACGCAGTATTTT
CASTRGTTRTDTQYF
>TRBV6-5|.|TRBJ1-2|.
TGTGCCAGCAGTTACTCAGCGCCTATAGCCCTGGGCTACACCTTC
CASSYSAPIALGYTF
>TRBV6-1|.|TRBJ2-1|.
TGTGCCAGCAGAAAGGTCAGCGACAATGAGCAGTTCTTC
CASRKVSDNEQFF
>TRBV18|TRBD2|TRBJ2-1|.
TGTGCCAGCTCATATAGCCGCGGGGGGCCGAGCTCCTACAATGAGCAGTTCTTC
CASSYSRGGPSSYNEQFF
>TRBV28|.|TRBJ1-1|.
TGTGCCGGACAAGCCTTGAACACTGAAGCTTTCTTT
CAGQALNTEAFF
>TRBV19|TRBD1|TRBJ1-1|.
TGTGCCAGTAGCGAGGACAGGACGAACACTGAAGCTTTCTTT
CASSEDRTNTEAFF
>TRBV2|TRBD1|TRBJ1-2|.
TGTGCCAGCAGTGTAGACAGGGGGAACTATGGCTACACCTTC
CASSVDRGNYGYTF
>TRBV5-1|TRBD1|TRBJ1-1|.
TGCGCCAGCAGCTCACAGGGGGCTTACACTGAAGCTTTCTTT
CASSSQGAYTEAFF
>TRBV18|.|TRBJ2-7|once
TGTGCCAGCTCCCGGGAAAGCTCCTACGAGCAGTACTTC
CASSRESSYEQYF
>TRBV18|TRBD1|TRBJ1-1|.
TGTGCCAGCTCACCCGGGACAGCCAGGAATGAGGCTTTCTTT
CASSPGTARNEAFF
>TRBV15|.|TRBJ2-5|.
TGTGCCACCAGCAGCCCTTCTAAAGTTGGGCCGACCCAGTACTTC
CATSSPSKVGPTQYF